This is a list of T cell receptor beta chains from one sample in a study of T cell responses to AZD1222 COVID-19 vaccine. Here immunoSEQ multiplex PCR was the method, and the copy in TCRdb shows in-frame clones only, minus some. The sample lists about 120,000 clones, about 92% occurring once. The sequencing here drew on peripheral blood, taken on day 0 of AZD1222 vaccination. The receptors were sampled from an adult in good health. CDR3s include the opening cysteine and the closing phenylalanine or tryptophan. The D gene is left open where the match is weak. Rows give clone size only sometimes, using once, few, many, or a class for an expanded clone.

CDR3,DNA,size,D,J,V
CASSIGTAITYEQYF,TGTGCCAGTAGTATCGGGACGGCCATCACCTACGAGCAGTACTTC,NA,NA,TRBJ2-7,TRBV19
CASSQEAGRATEAFF,TGCGCCAGCAGCCAAGAGGCAGGGAGGGCCACTGAAGCTTTCTTT,NA,NA,TRBJ1-1,TRBV4-1
CASSAVRETQYF,TGTGCCAGCAGTGCGGTGAGAGAGACCCAGTACTTC,NA,NA,TRBJ2-5,TRBV2
CASILHGYTF,TGCGCCAGCATACTCCATGGCTACACCTTC,NA,NA,TRBJ1-2,TRBV10-1
CASSPRRVRGTEAFF,TGTGCCAGTAGTCCCCGCCGGGTTCGAGGCACTGAAGCTTTCTTT,NA,NA,TRBJ1-1,TRBV19
CASQGQVNSPLHF,TGTGCCAGCCAGGGACAGGTTAATTCACCCCTCCACTTT,NA,TRBD1,TRBJ1-6,TRBV27
CASSVTPRGASSYNSPLHF,TGTGCCAGCAGCGTGACCCCTCGCGGCGCAAGCTCCTATAATTCACCCCTCCACTTT,once,NA,TRBJ1-6,TRBV9
CSASKQGGFTGELFF,TGCAGTGCTAGTAAGCAGGGAGGGTTCACCGGGGAGCTGTTTTTT,NA,TRBD2,TRBJ2-2,TRBV20-1
CASTSPGDGYTF,TGTGCCAGCACTTCCCCAGGGGATGGCTACACCTTC,NA,NA,TRBJ1-2,TRBV28
CATRPGYGYTF,TGTGCCACCCGACCAGGGTATGGCTACACCTTC,NA,NA,TRBJ1-2,TRBV28
CASSLWTNTEAFF,TGTGCCAGCAGCTTATGGACGAACACTGAAGCTTTCTTT,NA,NA,TRBJ1-1,TRBV11-3
CASSLRQGSREQYF,TGTGCCAGCAGCTTGCGGCAGGGGTCTCGAGAGCAGTACTTC,NA,NA,TRBJ2-7,TRBV5-6
CASGLVRGTGSEETQYF,TGTGCTAGTGGTTTGGTACGGGGGACAGGGTCGGAAGAGACCCAGTACTTC,NA,TRBD1,TRBJ2-5,TRBV12-5
CASSEGTQETQYF,TGTGCCAGCAGTGAGGGGACACAAGAGACCCAGTACTTC,once,NA,TRBJ2-5,TRBV25-1
CASSWGSGSSNYEQYF,TGTGCCAGCAGTTGGGGTAGCGGGAGTTCGAACTACGAGCAGTACTTC,NA,TRBD2,TRBJ2-7,TRBV27
CASSVRSLFEGSTGFYNEQFF,TGTGCCAGCAGCGTCCGGTCCCTTTTTGAGGGATCAACGGGATTCTACAATGAGCAGTTCTTC,NA,NA,TRBJ2-1,TRBV9
CAWSVLAYNEQFF,TGTGCCTGGAGTGTACTAGCCTACAATGAGCAGTTCTTC,NA,NA,TRBJ2-1,TRBV30
CASSLLAGIKDNEQFF,TGTGCCAGCAGCCTACTAGCGGGAATAAAGGACAATGAGCAGTTCTTC,NA,TRBD2,TRBJ2-1,TRBV7-8
CASTPWARAPRPGELFF,TGTGCCAGCACCCCTTGGGCCCGGGCTCCGAGGCCCGGGGAGCTGTTTTTT,NA,NA,TRBJ2-2,TRBV27
CASSLSNSGANEQFF,TGTGCCAGCAGCCTTAGTAATAGCGGGGCCAATGAGCAGTTCTTC,NA,TRBD2,TRBJ2-1,TRBV7-8
CASSLLGLNTEAFF,TGTGCCAGCAGTTTATTAGGTTTGAACACTGAAGCTTTCTTT,NA,NA,TRBJ1-1,TRBV27
CASSPPGTGAYEQYF,TGTGCCAGCAGTCCCCCCGGGACGGGGGCCTACGAGCAGTACTTC,NA,NA,TRBJ2-7,TRBV9
CASSPPLGSFTEAFF,TGTGCCAGCAGTCCGCCTCTTGGTTCGTTCACTGAAGCTTTCTTT,NA,NA,TRBJ1-1,TRBV28
CASSPISGKGEQYF,TGTGCCAGCAGCCCCATTAGCGGGAAGGGGGAGCAGTACTTC,NA,TRBD2,TRBJ2-7,TRBV9
CASSYEGQGDYGYTF,TGTGCCAGCAGTTACGAGGGCCAGGGGGACTATGGCTACACCTTC,NA,TRBD1,TRBJ1-2,TRBV6-5
CASSQDTGGGNEQFF,TGCGCCAGCAGCCAAGATACGGGAGGAGGCAATGAGCAGTTCTTC,NA,TRBD2,TRBJ2-1,TRBV4-1
CAWSVAGGWADTQYF,TGTGCCTGGAGTGTGGCGGGTGGTTGGGCAGATACGCAGTATTTT,NA,NA,TRBJ2-3,TRBV30